These 22 T cell receptor beta chains originate from one sample sequenced in a study of cytomegalovirus exposure and HLA in healthy donors. PCR was performed using 60 Vbeta and 13 Jbeta primers. Sequenced by immunoSEQ multiplex PCR; TCRdb stores in-frame clones only, minus some. The profile covers more than 85,000 clones, with around 77% appearing a single time and roughly 8% taken by the ten largest. The sample taken for sequencing was PBMCs. These receptors originate from a female donor in good health and CMV-seronegative.

This chain connects TRBV7-8 to TRBJ1-3; D unresolved. Trimming cost V 5 bases and J 0 bases, with 23 bases left between them. This CDR3 has 19 residues. CDR1 and CDR2 (germline): SGHVS, FQNEAQ. The CDR3 loop reads CASSPPSLAWRSSGNTIYF. CDR3 bases: TGTGCCAGCAGCCCACCTAGCTTGGCGTGGAGATCCTCTGGAAACACCATATATTTT. Full variable domain (remainder filled in from reference TRBV7-8 and TRBJ1-3): GAGVSQSPRYKVAKRGQDVALRCDPISGHVSLFWYQQALGQGPEFLTYFQNEAQLDKSGLPSDRFFAERPEGSVSTLKIQRTQQEDSAVYLCASSPPSLAWRSSGNTIYFGEGSWLTVV.

The rearrangement links TRBV19 to TRBJ1-1; no clear D gene. The CDR3 has 13 residues. Trimming removed 6 bases from V and 3 bases from J, with 11 bases in between. Germline V gives CDR1 LNHDA, CDR2 SQIVND (reference sequence). The CDR3 here is CASSDRGDTEAFF. CDR3 DNA sequence: TGTGCCAGTAGCGACCGGGGAGACACTGAAGCTTTCTTT.

J is TRBJ2-7 and V is TRBV5-6; the D gene is possibly TRBD1 (5 bases). The CDR3 is 13 residues long. The germline V gene encodes CDR1 SGHDT and CDR2 YYEEEE. V lost 4 bases, J lost 4 bases, and 12 bases lay in between. The CDR3 sequence is CASSPPQGYEQYF. CDR3 in DNA: TGTGCCAGCAGCCCACCTCAGGGATACGAGCAGTACTTC.

The chain joins TRBV7-3 to TRBJ2-1; D unresolved. The CDR3 is 13 amino acids. The V gene lost 6 bases and the J gene lost 5 bases, with 11 bases spanning the gap. CDR1 and CDR2 from the germline V gene are SGHTA and FQGTGA. CDR3 sequence reads: CASSGSPHNEQFF. Written as DNA, the CDR3 is TGTGCCAGCAGTGGTAGCCCCCACAATGAGCAGTTCTTC.

The chain is built from TRBV6-5 and TRBJ1-2, with 7 bases aligning to TRBD1. CDR1 and CDR2 (germline): MNHEY, SVGAGI. Trimming at V came to 10 bases and at J to 5 bases, leaving 10 bases not matched to a gene. The CDR3 spans 13 residues. CDR3 DNA sequence: TGTGCCATTGCCGAGGGGGCAACTTATGGCTACACCTTC. Residues: CAIAEGATYGYTF.

The genes are TRBV2 and TRBJ2-4, with a tentative D call TRBD1 (5 bases). Germline assignment: CDR1 SNHLY and CDR2 FYNNEI. The CDR3 spans 14 residues. Trimming took 8 bases from V and 6 from J, leaving 17 bases between them. The CDR3 DNA reads as TGTGCCAGCGCCAGGGAAGGGGTCGGAAACATTCAGTACTTC. It is translated as CASAREGVGNIQYF.

This clone was counted a few times. The chain couples TRBV18 to TRBJ2-7; 9 positions match TRBD2. The CDR3 length is 15 residues. Trimming removed 6 bases from V and 0 bases from J; junction bases left unmatched: 6. From germline, CDR1 is KGHSH and CDR2 LQKENI. CDR3 sequence (DNA): TGTGCCAGCTCCGCGGGAGGGGGTATCTCCTACGAGCAGTACTTC. Protein: CASSAGGGISYEQYF.

This clone was detected only once. The rearrangement joins TRBV7-9 to TRBJ1-2; no firm D call. The germline gives CDR1 SEHNR, CDR2 FQNEAQ (reference sequence). Deletions cut 3 bases from V and 0 bases from J, with 14 bases between. The CDR3 has 16 residues. The CDR3 region has the DNA TGTGCCAGCAGCTTCCCCCATAGTGAAGCTAACTATGGCTACACCTTC. Translation gives CASSFPHSEANYGYTF.

This clone appeared a few times. This chain links TRBV5-4 with TRBJ2-1; TRBD1 is a possible D gene (8 bases). Between the trimmed V and J ends, which lost 4 bases and 6 bases, there was a span of 17 bases. The germline CDR1 and CDR2 sequences are SGHNT and YYREEE (reference sequence). This CDR3 spans 15 amino acids. CDR3 in amino acids: CASSLQGGVGNEQFF. CDR3 DNA: TGTGCCAGCAGCCTACAGGGGGGGGTGGGCAATGAGCAGTTCTTC.

This chain links TRBV2 with TRBJ1-3, with 9 nucleotides matching TRBD1. CDR1 is SNHLY, CDR2 FYNNEI, per germline. The length of the CDR3 is 16 residues. V shed 3 bases, J shed 3 bases, and the junction held 6 bases outside the gene matches. CDR3 nucleotides: TGTGCCAGCAGTGAGACAGGGGGGCGAGATGGAAACACCATATATTTT. Amino acid sequence: CASSETGGRDGNTIYF.

The sample holds one count of this clone. This chain links TRBV5-1 with TRBJ2-3; a possible D gene is TRBD2 (5 bases). Germline V gene sequence: CDR1 SGHRS, CDR2 YFSETQ. The CDR3 spans 16 residues. Trimming removed 4 bases at V and 2 bases at J, with 17 bases between. CDR3: CASSRGVAGVTDTQYF. The CDR3 coding sequence is TGCGCCAGCAGCCGCGGCGTGGCGGGTGTCACAGATACGCAGTATTTT. Using reference TRBV5-1 and TRBJ2-3 for the parts outside the CDR3, the full variable domain is KAGVTQTPRYLIKTRGQQVTLSCSPISGHRSVSWYQQTPGQGLQFLFEYFSETQRNKGNFPGRFSGRQFSNSRSEMNVSTLELGDSALYLCASSRGVAGVTDTQYFGPGTRLTVL.

This sequence joins TRBV7-3 and TRBJ2-2, with D tentatively TRBD2 (6 bases). Looked up from germline, CDR1 is SGHTA and CDR2 is FQGTGA. V dropped 2 bases and J dropped 3 bases, with 7 bases sitting between them. The CDR3 is 14 amino acids. The CDR3 DNA follows: TGTGCCAGCAGCTTAGGGGGGTACACCGGGGAGCTGTTTTTT. This gives the protein CASSLGGYTGELFF. Complete variable domain (other parts from reference TRBV7-3 and TRBJ2-2): GAGVSQTPSNKVTEKGKYVELRCDPISGHTALYWYRQSLGQGPEFLIYFQGTGAADDSGLPNDRFFAVRPEGSVSTLKIQRTERGDSAVYLCASSLGGYTGELFFGEGSRLTVL.

The rearrangement joins TRBV6-5 to TRBJ1-1; possible D gene TRBD1, 5 bases. Deletions cut 2 bases from V and 5 bases from J, with 12 bases between. The CDR3 consists of 14 residues. Per germline, CDR1 MNHEY and CDR2 SVGAGI. For the CDR3, the DNA is TGTGCCAGCAGTTACCGGTTGGGGGGAACTGAAGCTTTCTTT. It codes for CASSYRLGGTEAFF.

The chain uses TRBV5-1 and TRBJ2-1; 11 bases are shared with TRBD2. V trimming: 4 bases; J trimming: 2 bases; junction bases outside the gene matches: 11. CDR3 size: 18 residues. CDR1 SGHRS and CDR2 YFSETQ come from the germline V gene. CDR3 nucleotide sequence: TGCGCCAGCAGCCCCACCGGACTAGCGGGCCCGACCTACAATGAGCAGTTCTTC. Protein sequence: CASSPTGLAGPTYNEQFF. The full variable domain, in which reference TRBV5-1 and TRBJ2-1 provide the parts outside the CDR3, is KAGVTQTPRYLIKTRGQQVTLSCSPISGHRSVSWYQQTPGQGLQFLFEYFSETQRNKGNFPGRFSGRQFSNSRSEMNVSTLELGDSALYLCASSPTGLAGPTYNEQFFGPGTRLTVL.

This clone was counted a few times. CDR3 loop: CASSQSIGGGTEAFF. In nucleotides, the CDR3 is TGTGCCAGCAGCCAATCGATAGGGGGCGGCACTGAAGCTTTCTTT. V gene TRBV16 combines with J gene TRBJ1-1; 7 nucleotides agree with TRBD1. Germline V CDR1 and CDR2: KGHSY, FQNENV. After removal of 0 bases from V and 4 bases from J, the junction contained 5 bases not matched to a gene. There are 15 residues in the CDR3.

There are a few counts of this clone. The chain carries TRBV28 and TRBJ2-7; 10 bases map to TRBD2. In germline, CDR1 is MDHEN, CDR2 SYDVKM. There are 14 residues in the CDR3. Trimming cost V 6 bases and J 4 bases; bases outside gene matches: 6. As DNA, the CDR3 is TGTGCCAGCAGGGGACTAGCGCCAGAGTACGAGCAGTACTTC. As protein: CASRGLAPEYEQYF.

Written as DNA, the CDR3 is TGCGCCAGCAGCTTGGGATCCAGGGACAGGGGCTGGGAGACCCAGTACTTC. Translation gives CASSLGSRDRGWETQYF. This chain uses TRBV5-1 with TRBJ2-5; 10 bases line up with TRBD1. Germline loops: CDR1 SGHRS, CDR2 YFSETQ. This CDR3 has 17 residues. V lost 0 bases and J lost 5; bases outside the gene matches: 10.

In its sample, this clone was seen once. CDR3 nucleotide sequence: TGTGCCAGCAGCTCTCAGGGTACTTCCTACAATGAGCAGTTCTTC. Translating it yields CASSSQGTSYNEQFF. The V call is TRBV11-3, the J call TRBJ2-1, with D tentatively TRBD1 (5 bases). Germline loops: CDR1 SGHNT, CDR2 YENEEA. V dropped 4 bases and J dropped 1 base, with 11 bases sitting between them. CDR3 length equals 15 residues.

Worth noting for this clone: Other DNA sequences within the sample encode an identical CDR3. This chain uses TRBV5-1 with TRBJ2-7, with a tentative D call TRBD1 (5 bases). The CDR3 extends over 12 amino acids. Trimming took 4 bases from V and 4 from J, leaving 9 bases between them. CDR1 and CDR2 from the germline V gene are SGHRS and YFSETQ. CDR3 DNA sequence: TGCGCCAGCAGCCAGGACACTTACGAGCAGTACTTC. It translates to CASSQDTYEQYF.

The rearrangement joins TRBV19 to TRBJ1-5; 11 bases line up with TRBD1. Germline lookup yields CDR1 LNHDA and CDR2 SQIVND (reference sequence). The ends lost 4 bases at V and 1 base at J; junction bases unmatched: 3. This CDR3 has 16 amino acids. CDR3 residues: CASSRTGGLSNQPQHF. The DNA for the CDR3 is TGTGCCAGTAGTAGGACAGGGGGCCTGAGCAATCAGCCCCAGCATTTT.

The V and J genes are TRBV7-3 and TRBJ2-3, with D maybe TRBD1 (5 bases). Germline V gives CDR1 SGHTA, CDR2 FQGTGA. V gave up 5 bases and J gave up 1 base, with 7 bases separating them. The CDR3 has 13 residues. Here the CDR3 DNA reads TGTGCCAGCAGCACCAGGGGCACAGATACGCAGTATTTT. This sequence encodes CASSTRGTDTQYF. The whole variable domain, remainder taken from reference TRBV7-3 and TRBJ2-3, is GAGVSQTPSNKVTEKGKYVELRCDPISGHTALYWYRQSLGQGPEFLIYFQGTGAADDSGLPNDRFFAVRPEGSVSTLKIQRTERGDSAVYLCASSTRGTDTQYFGPGTRLTVL.

The DNA for the CDR3 is TGTGCCAGCAGCTTAGCTGACAGACCCTCTGGAAACACCATATATTTT. It yields the protein CASSLADRPSGNTIYF. The chain joins TRBV7-6 to TRBJ1-3; possible D gene TRBD1, 5 bases. The CDR3 covers 16 residues. The germline V gene encodes CDR1 SGHVS and CDR2 FNYEAQ. V was pared by 0 bases and J by 0 bases, with 9 bases between.